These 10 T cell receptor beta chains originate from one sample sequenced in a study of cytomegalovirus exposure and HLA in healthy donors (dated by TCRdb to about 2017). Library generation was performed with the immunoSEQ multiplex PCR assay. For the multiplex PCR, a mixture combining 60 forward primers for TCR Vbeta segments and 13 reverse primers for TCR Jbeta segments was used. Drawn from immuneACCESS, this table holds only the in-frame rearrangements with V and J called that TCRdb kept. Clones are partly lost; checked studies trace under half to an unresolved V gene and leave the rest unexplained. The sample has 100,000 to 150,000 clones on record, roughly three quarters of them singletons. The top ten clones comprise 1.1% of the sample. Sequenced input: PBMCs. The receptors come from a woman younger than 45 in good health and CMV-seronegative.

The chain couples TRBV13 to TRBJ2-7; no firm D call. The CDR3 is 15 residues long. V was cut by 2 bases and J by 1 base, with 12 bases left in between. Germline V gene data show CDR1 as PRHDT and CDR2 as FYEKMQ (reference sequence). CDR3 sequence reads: CASSLSGLWSYEQYF. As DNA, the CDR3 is TGTGCCAGCAGCTTATCAGGTCTTTGGTCCTACGAGCAGTACTTC.

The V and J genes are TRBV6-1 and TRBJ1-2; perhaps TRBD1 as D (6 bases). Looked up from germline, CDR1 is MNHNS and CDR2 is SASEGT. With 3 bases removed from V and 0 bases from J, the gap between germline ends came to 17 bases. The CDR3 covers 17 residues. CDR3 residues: CASSDRTTGTSNYGYTF. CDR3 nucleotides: TGTGCCAGCAGTGACCGCACAACAGGGACGTCTAACTATGGCTACACCTTC.

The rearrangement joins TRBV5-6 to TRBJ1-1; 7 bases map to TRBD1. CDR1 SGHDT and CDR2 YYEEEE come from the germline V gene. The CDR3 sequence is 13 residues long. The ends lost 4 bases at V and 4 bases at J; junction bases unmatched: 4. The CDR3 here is CASSGGTVTEAFF. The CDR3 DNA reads TGTGCCAGCAGCGGGGGGACAGTCACTGAAGCTTTCTTT.

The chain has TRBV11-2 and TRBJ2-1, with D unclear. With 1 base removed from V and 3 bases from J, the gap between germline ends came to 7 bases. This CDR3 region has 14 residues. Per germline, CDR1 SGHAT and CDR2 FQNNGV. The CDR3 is CASSLAVSYNEQFF. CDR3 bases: TGTGCCAGCAGCTTAGCTGTCAGCTACAATGAGCAGTTCTTC.

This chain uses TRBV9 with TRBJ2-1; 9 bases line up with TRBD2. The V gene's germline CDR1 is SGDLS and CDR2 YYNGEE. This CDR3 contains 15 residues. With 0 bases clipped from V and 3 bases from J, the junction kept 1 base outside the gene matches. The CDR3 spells CASSVAAGGYNEQFF. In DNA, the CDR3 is TGTGCCAGCAGCGTAGCAGCGGGAGGCTACAATGAGCAGTTCTTC.

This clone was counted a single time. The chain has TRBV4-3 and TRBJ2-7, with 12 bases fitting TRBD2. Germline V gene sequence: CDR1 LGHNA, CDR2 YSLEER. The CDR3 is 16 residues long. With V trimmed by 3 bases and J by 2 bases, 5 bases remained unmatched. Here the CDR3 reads CASSQTRTSGTYEQYF. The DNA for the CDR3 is TGCGCCAGCAGCCAGACTCGGACTAGCGGGACCTACGAGCAGTACTTC.

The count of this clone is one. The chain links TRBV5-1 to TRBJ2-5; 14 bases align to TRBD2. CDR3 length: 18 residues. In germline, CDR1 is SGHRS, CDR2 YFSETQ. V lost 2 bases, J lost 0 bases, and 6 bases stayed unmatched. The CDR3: CASSLIKGLAGDQETQYF. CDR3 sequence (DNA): TGCGCCAGCAGCTTAATAAAGGGACTAGCGGGGGACCAAGAGACCCAGTACTTC.

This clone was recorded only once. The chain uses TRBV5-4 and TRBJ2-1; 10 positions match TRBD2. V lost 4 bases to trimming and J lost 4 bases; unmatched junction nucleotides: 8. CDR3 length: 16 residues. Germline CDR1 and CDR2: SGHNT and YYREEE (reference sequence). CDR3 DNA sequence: TGTGCCAGCAGCCAAGCCGGGACTAGCGTATACAATGAGCAGTTCTTC. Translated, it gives CASSQAGTSVYNEQFF.

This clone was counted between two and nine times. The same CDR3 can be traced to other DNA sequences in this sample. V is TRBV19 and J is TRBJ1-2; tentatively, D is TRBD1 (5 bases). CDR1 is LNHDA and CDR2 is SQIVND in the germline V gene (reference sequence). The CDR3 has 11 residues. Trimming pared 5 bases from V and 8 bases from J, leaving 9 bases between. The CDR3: CASSWGGGYTF. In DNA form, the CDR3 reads TGTGCCAGTAGTTGGGGGGGAGGCTACACCTTC. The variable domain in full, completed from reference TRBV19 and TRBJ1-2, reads DGGITQSPKYLFRKEGQNVTLSCEQNLNHDAMYWYRQDPGQGLRLIYYSQIVNDFQKGDIAEGYSVSREKKESFPLTVTSAQKNPTAFYLCASSWGGGYTFGSGTRLTVV.

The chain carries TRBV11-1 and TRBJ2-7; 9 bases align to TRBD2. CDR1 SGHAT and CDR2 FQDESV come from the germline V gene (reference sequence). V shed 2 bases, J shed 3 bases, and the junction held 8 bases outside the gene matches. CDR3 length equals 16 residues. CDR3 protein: CASSLKGLAGFYEQYF. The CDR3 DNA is TGTGCCAGCAGCTTAAAGGGACTAGCAGGTTTCTACGAGCAGTACTTC.